This TCR beta chain was sequenced for a study of regulatory T cells in long-lasting Graves disease. Points from the study as a whole: TCR diversity was lower in persistent Graves' patients (versus newly diagnosed ones). Persistent disease preferred TRBV28, TRBJ1-2 and TRBJ2-5. The persistent group shared 2,500 to 3,000 public clonotypes, more than the roughly 970 shared by new patients.

In building TCR beta libraries, iRepertoire HTBI primers were used together with Arm-PCR of CDR3 regions. Methods used by the authors: Identification across samples found 62 TRBV and roughly 13 TRBJ segments. TCRdb reprocessed the multiplex PCR reads with MiXCR, giving one entry per CDR3 protein. These V and J calls derive from TCRdb rather than the authors' analysis. The table lists over 300,000 distinct CDR3 sequences, 15% to 20% of them singletons. Time point in this sample: persistent/refractory GD, antithyroid drugs over 5 years with positive TRAb. Construction of the TCR library relied on RNA isolated from PBMCs. About this clonotype itself: Its antigen is not known.

The CDR3 contains 16 residues. The V gene lost 8 bases and the J gene lost 0 bases, with 17 bases spanning the gap. Germline V gene data show CDR1 as ENHRY and CDR2 as SYGVKD. The sample in question was peripheral blood mononuclear cells (PBMCs), obtained when the disease was refractory, from a patient treated with antithyroid drugs. The chain uses TRBV10-3 and TRBJ2-1, with D uncertain. This clonotype originated in a female donor with Graves disease. The CDR3 is CAIPNTIESSYNEQFF. CDR3 nucleotide sequence: TGTGCCATCCCCAATACAATAGAGAGCTCCTACAATGAGCAGTTCTTC.